One and the same sample provided the 16 T cell receptor beta chains below, sequenced in a study of control samples from healthy donors and cancer patients. The repertoire was sequenced with immunoSEQ multiplex PCR; TCRdb's copy has only in-frame clones and lacks some. The table records roughly 59,000 clones, more than 85% of them present only once. Sequenced: PBMCs. All receptors come from a man aged 35-49 years with colorectal cancer.

DNA for the CDR3: TGTGCCAGCAGTTACGGGGCCAATCAGCCCCAGCATTTT. It yields the protein CASSYGANQPQHF. The rearrangement joins TRBV6-2 or TRBV6-3 to TRBJ1-5; a possible D gene is TRBD1 (5 bases). The CDR3 runs 13 residues. The V and J ends lost 2 bases and 3 bases respectively, with 5 bases between them. Germline V CDR1 and CDR2: MNHEY, SVGEGT.

As DNA, the CDR3 is TGTGCCAGCAGCTTGGGAGGGGGGGCACAAACTTATGGCTACACCTTC. Its protein product is CASSLGGGAQTYGYTF. V is TRBV5-4 and J is TRBJ1-2; maybe TRBD1 (6 bases). This CDR3 comprises 16 residues. Between the trimmed V and J ends, which lost 0 bases and 5 bases, there was a span of 17 bases. Germline V CDR1 and CDR2: SGHNT, YYREEE (reference sequence).

The chain joins TRBV18 to TRBJ2-5; TRBD1 matches at 12 bases. Trimming removed 6 bases from V and 5 bases from J; junction bases left unmatched: 1. The CDR3 spans 13 residues. Germline CDR1 reads KGHSH; CDR2 reads LQKENI. This CDR3 is CASSGQGAETQYF. The CDR3 DNA reads TGTGCCAGCTCGGGACAGGGGGCGGAGACCCAGTACTTC. Full variable domain (remainder filled in from reference TRBV18 and TRBJ2-5): NAGVMQNPRHLVRRRGQEARLRCSPMKGHSHVYWYRQLPEEGLKFMVYLQKENIIDESGMPKERFSAEFPKEGPSILRIQQVVRGDSAAYFCASSGQGAETQYFGPGTRLLVL.

The J gene is TRBJ1-4, the V gene TRBV6-5; D not resolved. CDR3 size: 15 residues. The ends were cut back, 7 bases at V and 8 bases at J, with 20 bases in the middle. Germline V lookup: CDR1 MNHEY, CDR2 SVGAGI. The CDR3 bases are TGTGCCAGCAAAAGAATGGTGGGGTTCGACGAAAAACTGTTTTTT. Translating it yields CASKRMVGFDEKLFF.

The V gene is TRBV5-8, the J gene TRBJ1-5; the D is unclear. Deletions cut 4 bases from V and 7 bases from J, with 9 bases between. CDR3 length: 12 amino acids. Germline lookup yields CDR1 SGHTS and CDR2 YDEGEE. The CDR3 DNA follows: TGTGCCAGCAGCCCGATTCAGCAGCCCCAGCATTTT. Its protein is CASSPIQQPQHF.

The CDR3 is CASSEWLQPPGNQPQHF. The CDR3 DNA reads as TGTGCCAGCAGTGAATGGTTGCAGCCCCCTGGCAATCAGCCCCAGCATTTT. The gene calls are TRBV25-1 and TRBJ1-5; D uncertain. The CDR3 extends over 17 amino acids. CDR1 is MGHDK and CDR2 is SYGVNS in the germline V gene. The V end lost 1 base, the J end lost 2 bases, and 15 bases lay between the germline ends.

The chain joins TRBV2 to TRBJ1-4; no clear D gene. The V end was cut by 2 bases, the J end by 8 bases, with 6 bases between. The CDR3 consists of 12 residues. CDR1 is SNHLY and CDR2 is FYNNEI in the germline V gene. The CDR3 nucleotides read TGTGCCAGCAGTGAATCGGGGGAAAAACTGTTTTTT. This translates into CASSESGEKLFF.

The chain recombines TRBV12-3 or TRBV12-4 with TRBJ1-1; the D is unclear. The CDR3 contains 13 residues. V was cut by 3 bases and J by 2 bases, with 7 bases left in between. The DNA of the CDR3 is TGTGCCAGCAGTTTTGTTCCCAACACTGAAGCTTTCTTT. This sequence encodes CASSFVPNTEAFF.

V gene TRBV6-1 combines with J gene TRBJ2-5; TRBD2 matches at 8 bases. Unmatched junction bases numbered 10, after V lost 4 bases and J lost 3 bases. CDR3 length: 16 amino acids. CDR1 and CDR2 (germline): MNHNS, SASEGT. The CDR3 sequence is CASSVRIGTSKETQYF. The CDR3 DNA sequence: TGTGCCAGCAGTGTTAGAATCGGGACTAGTAAAGAGACCCAGTACTTC.

The chain has TRBV19 and TRBJ2-1; D is undetermined. The ends were cut back, 5 bases at V and 12 bases at J, with 17 bases in the middle. This CDR3 is built from 13 residues. CDR1 is LNHDA, CDR2 SQIVND, per germline (reference sequence). CDR3 sequence reads: CASSFTRIERQFF. In DNA, the CDR3 is TGTGCCAGTAGTTTTACACGTATAGAAAGGCAGTTCTTC.

Written as DNA, the CDR3 is TGTGCCAGCAGCCACCCCGGGGCGGCAGGCTATGGCTACACCTTC. Protein sequence: CASSHPGAAGYGYTF. J is TRBJ1-2 and V is TRBV4-2, with a weak D call TRBD1 (5 bases). V dropped 3 bases and J dropped 4 bases, with 15 bases sitting between them. Germline assignment: CDR1 LGHNA and CDR2 YNFKEQ. This CDR3 is 15 amino acids long.

The chain is built from TRBV5-6 and TRBJ2-7, with D uncertain. The CDR3 is 14 amino acids. Germline loops: CDR1 SGHDT, CDR2 YYEEEE. V lost 4 bases and J lost 0, with 11 bases in between. Here the CDR3 reads CASSPLRNSYEQYF. The DNA of the CDR3 is TGTGCCAGCAGCCCCTTAAGGAACTCCTACGAGCAGTACTTC. The complete variable domain, with remaining parts taken from reference TRBV5-6 and TRBJ2-7, reads DAGVTQSPTHLIKTRGQQVTLRCSPKSGHDTVSWYQQALGQGPQFIFQYYEEEERQRGNFPDRFSGHQFPNYSSELNVNALLLGDSALYLCASSPLRNSYEQYFGPGTRLTVT.

This clone was detected once. This chain uses TRBV5-1 with TRBJ1-6; D call uncertain. The CDR3 covers 15 residues. Germline-derived CDR1 and CDR2 are SGHRS and YFSETQ. V lost 1 base to trimming and J lost 5 bases, with 10 bases between them. In DNA, the CDR3 is TGCGCCAGCAGCTTGAATGAGGGCGATAATTCACCCCTCCACTTT. It translates to CASSLNEGDNSPLHF.

The V and J genes are TRBV5-1 and TRBJ2-4; a weak D match, TRBD1 (5 bases). The CDR3 has 15 amino acids. The V gene lost 0 bases and the J gene lost 6 bases, with 13 bases spanning the gap. The V gene's germline CDR1 is SGHRS and CDR2 YFSETQ. CDR3 in amino acids: CASSLADGQGNIQYF. DNA of the CDR3: TGCGCCAGCAGCTTGGCCGACGGGCAGGGAAACATTCAGTACTTC.

The count of this clone is one. This chain connects TRBV5-6 to TRBJ2-4, with a possible D match to TRBD2 (5 bases). Trimming removed 4 bases at V and 1 base at J, with 15 bases between. CDR3 length: 16 amino acids. Germline loops: CDR1 SGHDT, CDR2 YYEEEE. CDR3 in amino acids: CASSPPGPGAKNIQYF. The CDR3, as DNA: TGTGCCAGCAGCCCGCCGGGTCCGGGGGCCAAAAACATTCAGTACTTC.

The rearrangement uses TRBV7-8 and TRBJ2-7; D gene unclear. Between the trimmed V and J ends, which lost 0 bases and 2 bases, there was a span of 14 bases. This CDR3 has 16 amino acids. Germline V gene data show CDR1 as SGHVS and CDR2 as FQNEAQ. CDR3 coding DNA: TGTGCCAGCAGCTTAGCGTCCCACAGTCCTACCTACGAGCAGTACTTC. Translated, it gives CASSLASHSPTYEQYF.